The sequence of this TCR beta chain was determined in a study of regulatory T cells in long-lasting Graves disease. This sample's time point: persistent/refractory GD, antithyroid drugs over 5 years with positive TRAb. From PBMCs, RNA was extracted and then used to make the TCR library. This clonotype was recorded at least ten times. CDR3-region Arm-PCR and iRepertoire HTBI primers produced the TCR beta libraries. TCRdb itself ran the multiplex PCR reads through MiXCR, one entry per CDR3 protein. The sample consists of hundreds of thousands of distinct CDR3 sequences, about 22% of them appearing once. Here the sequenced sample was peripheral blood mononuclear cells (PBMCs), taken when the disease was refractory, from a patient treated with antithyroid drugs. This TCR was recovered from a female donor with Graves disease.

CDR3 amino acids: CSPPRVAYVRNSPLHF. DNA for the CDR3: TGCAGCCCTCCCCGGGTGGCTTACGTTAGGAATTCACCCCTCCACTTT. V is TRBV29-1 and J is TRBJ1-6; no clear D gene. Germline-derived CDR1 and CDR2 are SQVTM and ANQGSEA. This CDR3 spans 16 amino acids. V lost 8 bases to trimming and J lost 7 bases, with 24 bases between them.